Given below is one T cell receptor beta chain in context. This sample is part of a study of blood T cell repertoires in COVID-19. As for the study in general: Nucleic acid was either cDNA or gDNA, and it came from T cells, B-cell-depleted T cells, or PBMCs.

The CDR3 is 14 residues long. In germline, CDR1 is SGHNT, CDR2 YYREEE (reference sequence). The germline V and J ends were trimmed by 7 bases and 7 bases, with 21 bases remaining between them. Original analysis: Counts of nucleated cells, estimated from reference gene primer amplification, were obtained. Some clones are missing from TCRdb's copy, which holds only in-frame ones; the method was immunoSEQ multiplex PCR. From that table come the V and J calls and clone size; the DNA was used to work out D and trimming. The table includes approximately 200,000 clones, roughly 87% detected once. The participants were between roughly 18 and 89 years old and came from some 23 US areas. For recovered donors of Cohort 3, there were two negative PCRs, clearance, or symptom resolution.

The source of this sequence is a man aged 25 to 40 who had recovered from COVID-19. The chain has TRBV5-4 and TRBJ2-7, with D possibly TRBD2 on 6 matching bases. Sequenced: PBMCs or T cells enriched from blood (not recorded which). The CDR3 protein is CASGLGTAPGEQYF. The CDR3, as DNA: TGTGCCAGCGGGCTCGGGACTGCCCCGGGGGAGCAGTACTTC.